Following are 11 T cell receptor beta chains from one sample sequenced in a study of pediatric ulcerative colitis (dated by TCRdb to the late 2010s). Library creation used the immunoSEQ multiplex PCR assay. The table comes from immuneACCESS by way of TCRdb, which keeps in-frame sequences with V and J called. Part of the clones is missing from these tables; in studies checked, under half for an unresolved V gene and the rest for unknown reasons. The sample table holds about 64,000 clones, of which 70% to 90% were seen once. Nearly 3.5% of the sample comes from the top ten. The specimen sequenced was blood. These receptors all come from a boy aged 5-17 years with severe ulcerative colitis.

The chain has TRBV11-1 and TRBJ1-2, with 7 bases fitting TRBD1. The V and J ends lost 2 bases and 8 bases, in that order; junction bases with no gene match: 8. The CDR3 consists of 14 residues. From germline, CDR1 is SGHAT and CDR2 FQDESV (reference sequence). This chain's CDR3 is CASSLLRTGGGYTF. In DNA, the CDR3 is TGTGCCAGCAGCTTATTACGGACAGGTGGAGGCTACACCTTC.

CDR3 sequence: CASSIRGSTEAFF. The CDR3 DNA is TGTGCCAGTAGTATAAGGGGGAGCACTGAAGCTTTCTTT. The genes are TRBV19 and TRBJ1-1; D possibly corresponds to TRBD1 (6 bases). The germline V and J ends were trimmed by 2 bases and 4 bases, with 8 bases remaining between them. In germline, CDR1 is LNHDA, CDR2 SQIVND (reference sequence). The CDR3 is made up of 13 amino acids.

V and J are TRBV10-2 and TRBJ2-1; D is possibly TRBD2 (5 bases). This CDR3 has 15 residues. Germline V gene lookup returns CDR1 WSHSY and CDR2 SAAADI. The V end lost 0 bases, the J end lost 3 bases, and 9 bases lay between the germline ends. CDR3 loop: CASSESVAYYNEQFF. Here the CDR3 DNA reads TGCGCCAGCAGTGAGTCGGTAGCGTACTACAATGAGCAGTTCTTC.

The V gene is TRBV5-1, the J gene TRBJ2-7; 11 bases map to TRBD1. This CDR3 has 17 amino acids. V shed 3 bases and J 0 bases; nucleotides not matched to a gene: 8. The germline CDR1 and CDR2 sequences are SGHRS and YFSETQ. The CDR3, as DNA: TGCGCCAGCAGCTATGGACAGGGGGCCATTCTCTCCTACGAGCAGTACTTC. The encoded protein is CASSYGQGAILSYEQYF.

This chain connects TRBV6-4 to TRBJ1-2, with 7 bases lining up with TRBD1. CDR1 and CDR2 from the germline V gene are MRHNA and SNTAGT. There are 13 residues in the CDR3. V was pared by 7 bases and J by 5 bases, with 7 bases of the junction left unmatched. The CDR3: CASKGQVEYGYTF. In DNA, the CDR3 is TGTGCCAGCAAAGGACAGGTCGAATATGGCTACACCTTC.

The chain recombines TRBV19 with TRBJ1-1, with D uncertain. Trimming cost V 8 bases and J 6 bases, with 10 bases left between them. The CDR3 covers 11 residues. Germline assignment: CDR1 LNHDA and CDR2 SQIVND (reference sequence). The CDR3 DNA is TGTGCCAGTGGTGTGGGTCCTGAAGCTTTCTTT. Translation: CASGVGPEAFF.

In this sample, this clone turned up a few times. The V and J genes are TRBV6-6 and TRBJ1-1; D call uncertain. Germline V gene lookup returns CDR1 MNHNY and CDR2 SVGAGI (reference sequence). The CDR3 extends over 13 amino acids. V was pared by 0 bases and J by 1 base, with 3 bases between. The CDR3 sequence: CASSYSENTEAFF. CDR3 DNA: TGTGCCAGCAGTTACTCAGAGAACACTGAAGCTTTCTTT.

Here the CDR3 reads CASSTTFPDGLGRTEAFF. As DNA, the CDR3 is TGTGCCAGTAGTACGACCTTCCCGGACGGGCTCGGTAGGACTGAAGCTTTCTTT. The V call is TRBV19, the J call TRBJ1-1; D unresolved. Germline V gene sequence: CDR1 LNHDA, CDR2 SQIVND (reference sequence). CDR3 size: 18 residues. The V end was cut by 4 bases, the J end by 5 bases, with 26 bases between.

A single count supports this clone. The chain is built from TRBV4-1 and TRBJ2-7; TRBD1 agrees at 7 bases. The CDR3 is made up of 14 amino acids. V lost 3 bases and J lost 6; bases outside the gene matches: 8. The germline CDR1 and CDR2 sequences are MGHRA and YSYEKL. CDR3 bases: TGCGCCAGCAGCCAGAGACAGGGTACTAGCGAGCAGTACTTC. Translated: CASSQRQGTSEQYF.

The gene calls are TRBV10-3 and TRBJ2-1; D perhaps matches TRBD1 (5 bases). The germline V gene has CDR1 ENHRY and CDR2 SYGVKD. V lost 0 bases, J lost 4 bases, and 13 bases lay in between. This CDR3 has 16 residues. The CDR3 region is CAISESQGARYNEQFF. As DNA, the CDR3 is TGTGCCATCAGTGAGTCGCAAGGGGCAAGGTACAATGAGCAGTTCTTC.

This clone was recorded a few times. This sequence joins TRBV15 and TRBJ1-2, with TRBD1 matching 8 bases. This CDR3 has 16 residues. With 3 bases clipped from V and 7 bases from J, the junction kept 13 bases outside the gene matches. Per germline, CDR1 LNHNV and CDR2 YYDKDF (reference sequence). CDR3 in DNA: TGTGCCACCAGCAGGGTAGATACAGGGGGGATGACTGGCTACACCTTC. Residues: CATSRVDTGGMTGYTF.